This TCR beta chain was found in a study of shared T cell receptors in the human thymus. Sequencing used immunoSEQ multiplex PCR; TCRdb keeps in-frame clones, though not all of them. This repertoire shows 550,000 to 800,000 clones, approximately 85% found once; its top ten account for around 0.0099%. Per the germline V gene, CDR1 is SGHRS and CDR2 is YFSETQ. Trimming pared 4 bases from V and 4 bases from J, leaving 29 bases between. The CDR3 runs to 19 residues. As for this clone: The same CDR3 also results from other DNA sequences found in this sample.

The data also belong to a second study, concerning human thymus T cells. That work states: Thymus tissue for the work was resected from patients undergoing corrective heart surgery.

The sequence was collected from a girl less than two years old with a congenital heart defect. The specimen sequenced was thymocytes. The chain couples TRBV5-1 to TRBJ1-2; a possible D gene is TRBD1 (6 bases). This chain's CDR3 is CASSTADGTGGFSFYGYTF. The CDR3 DNA follows: TGCGCCAGCAGCACGGCGGACGGGACGGGGGGCTTTTCCTTCTATGGCTACACCTTC.